A selection of T cell receptor beta chains follows, all from one sample in a study of OX40 agonist ivuxolimab in advanced cancers. The assay was immunoSEQ multiplex PCR, and TCRdb's table has in-frame clones only and misses some. The sample lists tens of thousands of clones, approximately 84% seen once, with approximately 2.6% in the top ten. Sequencing was performed on CD4+ or CD8+ T cells sorted from blood, taken in a trial of the OX40 agonist ivuxolimab. The receptors stem from an adult with an advanced solid tumor such as melanoma, head and neck, liver or kidney cancer. Each CDR3 is given with its conserved first and last residue. The order of the fields is clone size, J gene, D gene, V gene, CDR3 DNA, CDR3 protein. The D gene is left open where the match is weak. Clone sizes are given selectively: once, few, many, or a class where the clone is expanded.

>few|TRBJ2-3|NA|TRBV28
TGTGCCAGCAGCGAACGACCGACAGATACGCAGTATTTT
CASSERPTDTQYF
>few|TRBJ2-2|NA|TRBV15
TGTGCCACCAGCAGAGGGGGGGCGCGTACCGGGGAGCTGTTTTTT
CATSRGGARTGELFF
>NA|TRBJ1-5|NA|TRBV19
TGTGCCAGTAGTTCGGGGGGGGGAAATCAGCCCCAGCATTTT
CASSSGGGNQPQHF
>NA|TRBJ1-6|NA|TRBV9
TGTGCCAGCAGCGTAGACCCCCTCGGGTCGGCTAATAATTCACCCCTCCACTTT
CASSVDPLGSANNSPLHF
>NA|TRBJ2-3|NA|TRBV29-1
TGCAGCGTTGAAGGTACTGGGGGTCTCCCAGATACGCAGTATTTT
CSVEGTGGLPDTQYF
>NA|TRBJ2-5|TRBD2|TRBV10-3
TGTGCCATCAGCTCCGGACTAGCGGGGGATTCGGAGACCCAGTACTTC
CAISSGLAGDSETQYF
>few|TRBJ1-2|NA|TRBV7-3
TGTGCCAGCAGCTTAGGGGACCCGGGGGGGAGTGGCTACACCTTC
CASSLGDPGGSGYTF
>NA|TRBJ1-5|NA|TRBV28
TGTGCCAGCAGTTTAACCGGGGGCGGCAATCAGCCCCAGCATTTT
CASSLTGGGNQPQHF
>NA|TRBJ2-5|TRBD1|TRBV27
TGTGCCAGCAGTGGTGGGACAGCTCAAGAGACCCAGTACTTC
CASSGGTAQETQYF
>NA|TRBJ2-7|NA|TRBV6-5
TGTGCCAGCAGCTCACAGTCGGGGCTGACGAGCGAGCAGTACTTC
CASSSQSGLTSEQYF
>few|TRBJ1-1|NA|TRBV30
TGTGCCTGGACTGTGGAAACTGAAGCTTTCTTT
CAWTVETEAFF
>NA|TRBJ2-3|NA|TRBV7-3
TGTGCCAGCAGCTCGACTGACAGGACGCAGTATTTT
CASSSTDRTQYF